The 32 T cell receptor beta chains below were found in one sample sequenced in a study of cytomegalovirus exposure and HLA in healthy donors. The study ran its PCR with 60 Vbeta and 13 Jbeta primers. Generated by immunoSEQ multiplex PCR, the TCRdb table keeps only in-frame clones and is missing some. Seen here are 150,000 to 170,000 clones, 75% observed once, and the top ten hold approximately 1.3%. Sequencing used PBMCs. All receptors come from a man between 18 and 29 years old in good health and CMV-seronegative.

The chain joins TRBV7-2 to TRBJ2-7; the D gene is possibly TRBD1 (6 bases). Per germline, CDR1 SGHTA and CDR2 FQGNSA. The germline V and J ends were trimmed by 4 bases and 3 bases, with 13 bases remaining between them. This CDR3 is built from 14 residues. The CDR3 loop is CASSYSGENYEQYF. The CDR3 coding sequence is TGTGCCAGCAGCTACTCAGGGGAAAACTACGAGCAGTACTTC.

In its sample, this clone was seen a few times. The chain recombines TRBV9 with TRBJ2-7; D gene unclear. Germline CDR1 reads SGDLS; CDR2 reads YYNGEE. Between the trimmed V and J ends, which lost 0 bases and 0 bases, there was a span of 10 bases. CDR3 size: 15 residues. In DNA form, the CDR3 reads TGTGCCAGCAGCGTAGGGCTAGAAAGCTCCTACGAGCAGTACTTC. Translating gives CASSVGLESSYEQYF.

This chain joins TRBV4-3 and TRBJ1-2; 10 bases map to TRBD1. In germline, CDR1 is LGHNA, CDR2 YSLEER. The ends lost 4 bases at V and 6 bases at J; junction bases unmatched: 11. The CDR3 has 16 residues. The CDR3 DNA follows: TGCGCCAGCAGCCGGCTGACAGGGGGCGGTGGCCATGGCTACACCTTC. Protein product: CASSRLTGGGGHGYTF.

The V call is TRBV4-1, the J call TRBJ2-4; 7 bases fit TRBD2. The junction had 14 bases not matched to a gene; V was cut back by 6 bases and J by 9 bases. This CDR3 contains 15 residues. Germline CDR1 is MGHRA and CDR2 is YSYEKL. The DNA for the CDR3 is TGCGCCAGCAGTCTCGGGAGGCCCATCAAAGGCATTCAGTACTTC. Encoded protein: CASSLGRPIKGIQYF.

This rearrangement joins TRBV10-3 to TRBJ2-2; 10 nucleotides line up with TRBD2. The CDR3 totals 19 residues. Germline trimming cut 0 bases from V and 1 base from J; bases unmatched to any gene: 8. Germline assignment: CDR1 ENHRY and CDR2 SYGVKD. The CDR3 nucleotides are TGTGCCATCAGTGAGTCAGATCTAGCGGGAGTCGGGAACACCGGGGAGCTGTTTTTT. It yields the protein CAISESDLAGVGNTGELFF.

The chain links TRBV28 to TRBJ2-7, with D possibly being TRBD1 (8 bases). This CDR3 region has 15 residues. With 6 bases removed from V and 3 bases from J, the gap between germline ends came to 18 bases. CDR1 is MDHEN, CDR2 SYDVKM, per germline. CDR3 nucleotides: TGTGCCAGCAGCCAACACAGGGGGGGTAACTACGAGCAGTACTTC. It is translated as CASSQHRGGNYEQYF. The full variable domain, rest sourced from reference TRBV28 and TRBJ2-7, is DVKVTQSSRYLVKRTGEKVFLECVQDMDHENMFWYRQDPGLGLRLIYFSYDVKMKEKGDIPEGYSVSREKKERFSLILESASTNQTSMYLCASSQHRGGNYEQYFGPGTRLTVT.

V usage is TRBV10-3 and J usage is TRBJ2-5; 7 bases agree with TRBD1. Looked up from germline, CDR1 is ENHRY and CDR2 is SYGVKD. Losses at the gene ends were 4 bases for V and 2 bases for J; bases not matched to a gene: 10. The CDR3 is 16 residues long. The CDR3 spells CAISVSLGDRQETQYF. For the CDR3, the DNA is TGTGCCATCAGTGTGTCCTTAGGGGACAGACAAGAGACCCAGTACTTC.

The rearrangement links TRBV30 to TRBJ2-2, with a tentative D call TRBD1 (6 bases). CDR1 and CDR2 (germline): GTSNPN, SVGIG (reference sequence). The ends were cut back, 3 bases at V and 6 bases at J, with 17 bases in the middle. The CDR3 loop spans 15 amino acids. CDR3 in DNA: TGTGCCTGGAGCCCCCCAACAGGGCCCCCCGGGGAGCTGTTTTTT. Encoded protein: CAWSPPTGPPGELFF.

The V and J genes are TRBV28 and TRBJ2-2; D is ambiguous. The CDR3 totals 15 residues. The germline CDR1 and CDR2 sequences are MDHEN and SYDVKM. V was pared by 6 bases and J by 2 bases, with 13 bases between. CDR3 protein: CASSTTTENTGELFF. The CDR3 DNA follows: TGTGCCAGCAGCACAACCACAGAAAACACCGGGGAGCTGTTTTTT.

The chain links TRBV27 to TRBJ2-1; D possibly corresponds to TRBD2 (6 bases). The germline CDR1 and CDR2 sequences are MNHEY and SMNVEV (reference sequence). Trimming removed 10 bases at V and 2 bases at J, with 15 bases between. This CDR3 comprises 14 residues. This CDR3 is CATNGGSPYNEQFF. For the CDR3, the DNA is TGTGCCACCAACGGGGGAAGCCCCTACAATGAGCAGTTCTTC.

In its sample, this clone was seen once. The genes are TRBV10-1 and TRBJ1-4; D not certain. V dropped 6 bases and J dropped 6 bases, with 11 bases sitting between them. Germline values: CDR1 WNHNN, CDR2 SYGVQD (reference sequence). The CDR3 spans 13 residues. The CDR3 DNA follows: TGCGCCAGCAGCCGGGAGGAGGATGAAAAACTGTTTTTT. It codes for CASSREEDEKLFF.

A note on this clone: The same CDR3 can be traced to other DNA sequences in this sample. This chain links TRBV2 with TRBJ2-5; 7 bases are shared with TRBD2. J gave up 0 bases and V 10 bases, and 5 bases lay outside the gene matches. Germline V CDR1 and CDR2: SNHLY, FYNNEI. The CDR3 runs 13 residues. CDR3 amino acids: CATSLADQETQYF. The CDR3 DNA follows: TGTGCCACCAGCCTAGCGGACCAAGAGACCCAGTACTTC.

The table lists this clone with a few counts. This sequence joins TRBV6-4 and TRBJ2-7, with 11 bases aligning to TRBD2. CDR3 length: 15 amino acids. The V and J ends lost 4 bases and 0 bases, in that order; junction bases with no gene match: 2. Germline-derived CDR1 and CDR2 are MRHNA and SNTAGT. CDR3: CASSAGTSGSYEQYF. The CDR3 DNA sequence: TGTGCCAGCAGTGCCGGGACTAGCGGCTCCTACGAGCAGTACTTC.

This clone was observed a handful of times. The chain couples TRBV7-2 to TRBJ2-3; D uncertain. This CDR3 contains 15 residues. Germline V lookup: CDR1 SGHTA, CDR2 FQGNSA. Trimming stripped 5 bases from V and 0 bases from J, with 12 bases between. CDR3 bases: TGTGCCAGCAGCACTGTGGGCAGTAGCACAGATACGCAGTATTTT. Translation: CASSTVGSSTDTQYF.

The J gene is TRBJ2-1, the V gene TRBV10-1; 15 nucleotides match TRBD2. Germline V gene data show CDR1 as WNHNN and CDR2 as SYGVQD (reference sequence). The CDR3 spans 13 residues. The V and J ends lost 4 bases and 14 bases, in that order; junction bases with no gene match: 3. The chain's CDR3 is CASSGGLAGGKFF. CDR3 coding DNA: TGCGCCAGCAGTGGGGGACTAGCGGGAGGAAAGTTCTTC.

The sample holds one count of this clone. The chain combines TRBV6-6 with TRBJ1-1, with D possibly being TRBD1 (5 bases). V dropped 6 bases and J dropped 1 base, with 12 bases sitting between them. Germline-derived CDR1 and CDR2 are MNHNY and SVGAGI (reference sequence). The CDR3 is 14 residues long. The chain's CDR3 is CASRRPQGNTEAFF. Here the CDR3 DNA reads TGTGCCAGCAGACGACCGCAGGGGAACACTGAAGCTTTCTTT.

The V and J genes are TRBV11-2 and TRBJ2-7; D remains unclear. CDR3 size: 16 residues. V lost 5 bases to trimming and J lost 3 bases, with 20 bases between them. Germline V gene sequence: CDR1 SGHAT, CDR2 FQNNGV. The CDR3 DNA follows: TGTGCCAGCAGCCAGAACCCAAAAAGTCGACACTACGAGCAGTACTTC. It encodes CASSQNPKSRHYEQYF.

The chain couples TRBV14 to TRBJ2-3, with 11 bases fitting TRBD1. There are 20 residues in the CDR3. Per the germline V gene, CDR1 is SGHDN and CDR2 is FVKESK. V lost 4 bases, J lost 1 base, and 16 bases stayed unmatched. CDR3 DNA: TGTGCCAGCAGCCCGGGGACCGGGACAGGGGGAATTGGGCGCACAGATACGCAGTATTTT. This gives the protein CASSPGTGTGGIGRTDTQYF.

The J gene is TRBJ2-1, the V gene TRBV10-1, with 9 bases that match TRBD2. Unmatched junction bases numbered 8, after V lost 6 bases and J lost 8 bases. Germline CDR1 and CDR2: WNHNN and SYGVQD (reference sequence). This CDR3 is built from 14 residues. The CDR3 DNA follows: TGCGCCAGCAGCGGGCTGCGGGAGGGCGATGAGCAGTTCTTC. Its translation: CASSGLREGDEQFF.

With respect to this clone: The sample has other DNA sequences that encode this CDR3 too. The J gene is TRBJ2-7, the V gene TRBV28; possibly TRBD1 for D (5 bases). CDR1 and CDR2 from the germline V gene are MDHEN and SYDVKM. CDR3 length: 17 amino acids. Trimming pared 4 bases from V and 3 bases from J, leaving 22 bases between. This chain's CDR3 is CASSSYSFTKGIYEQYF. In nucleotides, the CDR3 is TGTGCCAGCAGTTCTTACAGTTTTACGAAGGGGATCTACGAGCAGTACTTC.

The chain links TRBV4-3 to TRBJ2-1; 14 bases agree with TRBD2. The germline V gene encodes CDR1 LGHNA and CDR2 YSLEER. The J segment lost 9 bases and the V segment lost 2 bases, leaving 6 bases of the junction unmatched. The CDR3 sequence is 16 residues long. The CDR3 region is CASSQLGLAGGGEQFF. CDR3 sequence (DNA): TGCGCCAGCAGCCAACTCGGACTAGCGGGAGGAGGTGAGCAGTTCTTC.

The rearrangement joins TRBV19 to TRBJ2-7; 8 nucleotides match TRBD2. The V gene end was trimmed by 0 bases and the J gene end by 5 bases; junction bases not matched to a gene: 6. This CDR3 region has 15 residues. Germline V gene data show CDR1 as LNHDA and CDR2 as SQIVND (reference sequence). Written as DNA, the CDR3 is TGTGCCAGTAGTATAGATGGAGCGGGAGTGAACGAGCAGTACTTC. Its protein is CASSIDGAGVNEQYF.

The rearrangement joins TRBV6-5 to TRBJ1-5; D not certain. Germline loops: CDR1 MNHEY, CDR2 SVGAGI. Trimming left V 6 bases short and J 5 bases short, with 11 bases between. The CDR3 covers 13 residues. CDR3 DNA: TGTGCCAGCAGCTTGAGGGCCCATCAGCCCCAGCATTTT. Its protein is CASSLRAHQPQHF.

The rearrangement links TRBV9 to TRBJ1-4; TRBD1 matches at 8 bases. In germline, CDR1 is SGDLS, CDR2 YYNGEE. This CDR3 contains 14 residues. V shed 5 bases and J 6 bases; nucleotides not matched to a gene: 6. The CDR3 DNA follows: TGTGCCAGCAGTCCAGGGGGCTTATATGAAAAACTGTTTTTT. It yields the protein CASSPGGLYEKLFF.

The chain has TRBV27 and TRBJ2-1; TRBD2 aligns across 7 bases. Trimming cost V 7 bases and J 9 bases; bases outside gene matches: 9. CDR1 and CDR2 from the germline V gene are MNHEY and SMNVEV (reference sequence). The CDR3 loop spans 13 amino acids. The CDR3 nucleotides are TGTGCCAGCATGACCAAAGCGGGGAGTGAGCAGTTCTTC. Translated, it gives CASMTKAGSEQFF.

This chain links TRBV2 with TRBJ2-7; D remains ambiguous. This CDR3 contains 13 residues. The V end lost 4 bases, the J end lost 1 base, and 8 bases lay between the germline ends. Germline V gene sequence: CDR1 SNHLY, CDR2 FYNNEI. CDR3 region: CASSVSHSYEQYF. DNA for the CDR3: TGTGCCAGCAGTGTTAGCCATTCCTACGAGCAGTACTTC.

The chain carries TRBV4-1 and TRBJ2-1; 7 bases line up with TRBD2. The CDR3 has 16 residues. CDR1 is MGHRA and CDR2 is YSYEKL in the germline V gene. With V trimmed by 1 base and J by 2 bases, 5 bases remained unmatched. The CDR3 reads CASSQGGDYPYNEQFF. The CDR3 DNA reads TGCGCCAGCAGCCAAGGGGGGGACTATCCCTACAATGAGCAGTTCTTC.

DNA of the CDR3: TGTGCCAGCAGCGGACTAGCGGCCTCCTACAATGAGCAGTTCTTC. Translated, it gives CASSGLAASYNEQFF. This sequence joins TRBV7-6 and TRBJ2-1; 10 bases line up with TRBD2. The junction had 1 base not matched to a gene; V was cut back by 5 bases and J by 0 bases. The CDR3 consists of 15 residues. CDR1 is SGHVS and CDR2 is FNYEAQ in the germline V gene.

The V and J genes are TRBV19 and TRBJ2-1; the match to TRBD2 covers 9 bases. This CDR3 is 17 amino acids long. Germline CDR1 LNHDA, CDR2 SQIVND (reference sequence). J lost 1 base, V lost 4 bases, and 8 bases had no gene match. The CDR3 spells CASSTPRLAASYNEQFF. The CDR3 nucleotides are TGTGCCAGTAGTACCCCCCGACTAGCGGCGTCCTACAATGAGCAGTTCTTC.

V and J are TRBV11-2 and TRBJ2-1; D is uncertain. Germline lookup yields CDR1 SGHAT and CDR2 FQNNGV. Trimming pared 3 bases from V and 4 bases from J, leaving 4 bases between. CDR3 length: 12 residues. For the CDR3, the DNA is TGTGCCAGCAGCTTTTCGTACAATGAGCAGTTCTTC. Translated: CASSFSYNEQFF. The full variable domain, with the rest looked up from reference TRBV11-2 and TRBJ2-1, is EAGVAQSPRYKIIEKRQSVAFWCNPISGHATLYWYQQILGQGPKLLIQFQNNGVVDDSQLPKDRFSAERLKGVDSTLKIQPAKLEDSAVYLCASSFSYNEQFFGPGTRLTVL.

V is TRBV2 and J is TRBJ2-1; no firm D call. Germline CDR1 and CDR2: SNHLY and FYNNEI. V shed 4 bases and J shed 0 bases, with 10 bases lying between them. This CDR3 is built from 15 residues. This CDR3 is CASSAGSSSYNEQFF. Written as DNA, the CDR3 is TGTGCCAGCAGTGCAGGCTCGAGCTCCTACAATGAGCAGTTCTTC.

CDR3 nucleotides: TGCGCCAGCCCGATCGACAGCGGGTCTGGGGCCAACGTCCTGACTTTC. It is translated as CASPIDSGSGANVLTF. The chain carries TRBV23-1 and TRBJ2-6, with D possibly being TRBD2 (6 bases). TRBV23-1 is an open reading frame, and its role is uncertain. There are 16 residues in the CDR3. Trimming stripped 8 bases from V and 1 base from J, with 15 bases between.